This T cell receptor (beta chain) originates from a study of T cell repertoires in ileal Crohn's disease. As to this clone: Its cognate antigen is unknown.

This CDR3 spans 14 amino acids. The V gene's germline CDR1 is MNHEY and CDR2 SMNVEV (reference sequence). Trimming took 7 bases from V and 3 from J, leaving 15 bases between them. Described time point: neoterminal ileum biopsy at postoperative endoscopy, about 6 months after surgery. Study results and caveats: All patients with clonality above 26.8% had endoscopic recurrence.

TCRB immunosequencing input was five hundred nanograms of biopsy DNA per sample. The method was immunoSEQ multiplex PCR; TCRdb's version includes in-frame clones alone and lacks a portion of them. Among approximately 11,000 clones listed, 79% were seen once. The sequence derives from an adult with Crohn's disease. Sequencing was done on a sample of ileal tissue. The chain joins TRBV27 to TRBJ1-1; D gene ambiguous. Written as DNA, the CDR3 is TGTGCCAGCAAAGCGACTCGGTCCTACACTGAAGCTTTCTTT. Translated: CASKATRSYTEAFF.